A few counts support the clone carrying this T cell receptor beta chain. These data are taken from a study of Graves' ophthalmopathy and Graves' hyperthyroidism. Whole-study context: Upon initial diagnosis and before any treatment, peripheral blood was collected.

The sequenced template was RNA, covering the TCR beta CDR3 region. The first round was an RT-PCR with HTBI primers, and the second round was a multiplex PCR. TCRdb fed the multiplex PCR reads into MiXCR, producing one record per CDR3 protein. Here the sample spans approximately 380,000 distinct CDR3 sequences, roughly 20% being singletons. Researchers classed hyperthyroidism as stable given no ophthalmopathy within 18 months of follow-up. Eligible hyperthyroidism cases comprised new diagnoses of under 2 months' duration in individuals aged 18 to 65. PBMCs were isolated by Ficoll-Paque density gradient centrifugation, using approximately 10 ml of fresh peripheral blood as the starting material. With 4 bases clipped from V and 9 bases from J, the junction kept 9 bases outside the gene matches. The CDR3 covers 15 residues.

The clonotype comes from a woman in her late teens or twenties with stable Graves' hyperthyroidism. The chain joins TRBV12-3 or TRBV12-4 to TRBJ1-6; 7 positions match TRBD1. The sequenced sample consisted of peripheral blood. CDR3 nucleotide sequence: TGTGCCAGCAGTTCGACAGGGAAGAGCAGTTCACCCCTCCACTTT. Protein sequence: CASSSTGKSSSPLHF.